This T cell receptor (beta chain) was observed in a study of shared clonotypes between healthy human individuals (dated by TCRdb to the early 2020s). Regarding the research as a whole: The cohort included three men and a couple of women between 18 and 49 years of age. Per donor, three plates each were used for CD4 naive and CD4 memory, two for CD8 naive, and one for CD8 memory. To estimate repertoire size and how much clonotype sharing occurs between individuals, the study deeply sequenced the blood TCR repertoires of five healthy adults. Libraries were prepared and TCR repertoires were sequenced by different laboratories using diverse techniques, in order to increase sequencing depth and limit assay-specific biases. Per donor, leukapheresis produced somewhere between about 0.85 and 10 billion PBMCs. General conclusions and limits of the study: Estimated clonotype richness was generally larger for naive than for memory subsets. Because the study included only a small number of donors, the genetic and exposure-history diversity represented was limited. Clonotypes shared by all four sorted-subset donors showed higher generation probabilities than non-shared clonotypes. About 5% of naive CD4, 3.5% of naive CD8, roughly 2.4% of memory CD4, and 0.35% to 0.4% of memory CD8 clonotypes were shared across several donors. Sampling was limited to blood, and TCR repertoires in tissue likely differ from TCR repertoires in blood. Pairwise subsampling led to the expectation that sequencing depth would affect the degree of clonotype sharing among donors. Even with the large sequencing depth, rarefaction of the sorted-subset datasets indicated that sequencing was incomplete.

TCR CDR3 regions were amplified from genomic DNA by multiplex PCR using the deep immunoSEQ assay. For each cell subset, the extracted genomic DNA was distributed evenly across all wells of several immunoSEQ 96-well plates, and each plate served as one replicate. For sorted subsets, 150 to 200 ng genomic DNA, equal to tens of thousands of T cell genomes, was loaded into each replicate PCR. Purified libraries were measured with a Qubit 3.0 fluorometer, size-checked on a Bioanalyzer 2100, and measured again with the KAPA Library Quantification kit. Every immunoSEQ 96-well plate was sequenced on a dedicated single-read 150-cycle Illumina NextSeq 550 flow cell. The authors' analysis ran thus. Because the immunoSEQ output included only junctional sequences and no quality scores, the filtering could not be the same as the filtering used for full-length reads. Sequences were annotated with PyIR, a Python wrapper for IgBLAST v1.9, and V/J genes and CDR3 were assigned using IMGT germline references. Reads were removed for weak V/J assignments (E-value above 1e-6), missing CDR3, stop codons, out-of-frame junctions, or ambiguous translated residues. V3J clonotypes were defined as sequences sharing an identical inferred V gene, J gene, and CDR3 amino acid sequence. To compute the percentage overlap between repertoires, the number of shared unique clonotypes was divided by the size of the smaller repertoire. RTK rarefaction, the Chao1 estimator, and Recon v2.1 estimates of unobserved clonotypes were used to assess repertoire richness. Generation probabilities were computed with OLGA for all TCRbeta clonotypes obtained by the gDNA method from four donors. Drawn from immuneACCESS, this table holds only the in-frame rearrangements with V and J called that TCRdb kept. Clones are partly lost; checked studies trace under half to an unresolved V gene and leave the rest unexplained. V and J calls and clone size come straight from that table; D and trimming were deduced from the DNA. The sample table contains about 120,000 clones; only one count was recorded for 68% of them. Jointly, the top ten make up under 25% of the sample.

The donors were healthy, HIV-negative adults with no recently reported acute infections or vaccinations. Every donor was a Caucasian adult living in Nashville, Tennessee, USA. The CD8 memory samples were a combination of magnetically selected CD45RO+ cells and CCR7-negative CD45RA+ effector memory (TemRA) cells. Blood was obtained by leukapheresis, after which PBMCs were separated by Ficoll-Histopaque density gradient centrifugation and cryopreserved in liquid nitrogen vapor phase. Analytical flow cytometry was used to check the purity and quantity of every magnetically sorted T cell population. Each sorted fraction had its genomic DNA isolated and then quantified by UV absorbance on a Nanodrop 2000c. About this clone itself: What this receptor recognizes is not known. No quality values exist for individual bases; no much larger clone is one base distant.

Sequencing was done on a sample of memory CD8+ T cells sorted from blood. Interpreted using the paper, the cell subset or site label stands for: CD45RO+ cells pooled with CCR7-negative TemRA cells. The receptor was isolated from a woman aged 25-40 years in good health.

The CDR3 has the sequence CASGQGYEQYF. The nucleotide sequence is TGTGCCAGCGGACAGGGCTACGAGCAGTACTTC. In this chain, TRBV27 is recombined with TRBJ2-7; the junction holds 8 bases that match TRBD1. Here V drops 8 bases and J drops 3 bases, and the junction holds 0 bases not matched to any gene. CDR1 and CDR2, looked up from the germline V gene (reference sequence), are MNHEY and SMNVEV. The CDR3 holds 11 amino acids from the cysteine to the phenylalanine. Of all the DNA, just the CDR3 is kept, 33 bases in frame from base 1.